One sample yielded the 27 T cell receptor beta chains listed below, sequenced in a study of blood T cell repertoires in COVID-19. Measured with immunoSEQ multiplex PCR; TCRdb has only the in-frame clones, and not every one. The table includes 45,000 to 60,000 clones, roughly 85% detected once. Sequenced sample: peripheral blood. The receptors come from a human donor in a cohort sampled during active COVID-19.

The chain has TRBV7-2 and TRBJ2-7; the match to TRBD1 covers 8 bases. V was pared by 2 bases and J by 5 bases, with 2 bases of the junction left unmatched. From germline, CDR1 is SGHTA and CDR2 FQGNSA. This CDR3 is built from 13 residues. The CDR3 coding sequence is TGTGCCAGCAGCTTAAGACAGGGGAACGAGCAGTACTTC. It yields the protein CASSLRQGNEQYF.

The chain joins TRBV5-1 to TRBJ2-2; tentatively, D is TRBD1 (6 bases). This CDR3 contains 14 residues. Germline-derived CDR1 and CDR2 are SGHRS and YFSETQ. V dropped 4 bases and J dropped 2 bases, with 9 bases sitting between them. CDR3 in DNA: TGCGCCAGCAGCCCGGACAGCAACACCGGGGAGCTGTTTTTT. Its protein is CASSPDSNTGELFF.

The J gene is TRBJ1-1, the V gene TRBV7-9; D is possibly TRBD1 (5 bases). This CDR3 is built from 14 residues. V was shortened by 6 bases and J by 3 bases, with 14 bases between the two germline ends. The germline V gene has CDR1 SEHNR and CDR2 FQNEAQ (reference sequence). The CDR3 protein is CASRSTGGDTEAFF. The CDR3 DNA is TGTGCCAGCAGAAGTACCGGGGGAGACACTGAAGCTTTCTTT. The full variable domain, rest sourced from reference TRBV7-9 and TRBJ1-1, is DTGVSQNPRHKITKRGQNVTFRCDPISEHNRLYWYRQTLGQGPEFLTYFQNEAQLEKSRLLSDRFSAERPKGSFSTLEIQRTEQGDSAMYLCASRSTGGDTEAFFGQGTRLTVV.

The V call is TRBV7-8, the J call TRBJ2-1, with TRBD2 identical over 9 bases. CDR3 length: 15 residues. Per germline, CDR1 SGHVS and CDR2 FQNEAQ. Germline trimming cut 5 bases from V and 4 bases from J; bases unmatched to any gene: 6. The CDR3 protein is CASSLLAGPYNEQFF. As DNA, the CDR3 is TGTGCCAGCAGCCTCCTAGCGGGGCCTTACAATGAGCAGTTCTTC.

The chain joins TRBV5-1 to TRBJ2-5, with 8 bases fitting TRBD1. The V gene's germline CDR1 is SGHRS and CDR2 YFSETQ. CDR3 size: 15 residues. Losses at the gene ends were 0 bases for V and 7 bases for J; bases not matched to a gene: 8. The CDR3 nucleotides are TGCGCCAGCAGCTTGGGGGACAGGAGCAGGGGGACCCAGTACTTC. It specifies CASSLGDRSRGTQYF. The full variable domain, completed using reference TRBV5-1 and TRBJ2-5, is KAGVTQTPRYLIKTRGQQVTLSCSPISGHRSVSWYQQTPGQGLQFLFEYFSETQRNKGNFPGRFSGRQFSNSRSEMNVSTLELGDSALYLCASSLGDRSRGTQYFGPGTRLLVL.

This clone was detected once. The gene calls are TRBV5-1 and TRBJ2-2; tentatively, D is TRBD1 (5 bases). This CDR3 has 17 amino acids. Looked up from germline, CDR1 is SGHRS and CDR2 is YFSETQ. Trimming removed 0 bases from V and 0 bases from J, with 12 bases in between. CDR3 sequence reads: CASSLELRGTNTGELFF. CDR3 bases: TGCGCCAGCAGCTTGGAGTTAAGGGGAACGAACACCGGGGAGCTGTTTTTT.

The V and J genes are TRBV18 and TRBJ1-1; 9 bases agree with TRBD1. J was trimmed by 1 base and V by 2 bases; bases with no gene match: 5. Per the germline V gene, CDR1 is KGHSH and CDR2 is LQKENI. The CDR3 is 16 amino acids. CDR3 sequence: CASSPSSGQGNTEAFF. CDR3 sequence (DNA): TGTGCCAGCTCACCATCTTCGGGACAGGGGAACACTGAAGCTTTCTTT.

The rearrangement joins TRBV30 to TRBJ1-5; TRBD1 agrees at 10 bases. With 0 bases clipped from V and 4 bases from J, the junction kept 6 bases outside the gene matches. CDR1 GTSNPN and CDR2 SVGIG come from the germline V gene (reference sequence). CDR3 length: 16 residues. CDR3 DNA sequence: TGTGCCTGGAGTGTAGGCGGGACAGGGGTTAATCAGCCCCAGCATTTT. This translates into CAWSVGGTGVNQPQHF.

The chain carries TRBV10-1 and TRBJ1-1; D is ambiguous. CDR3 length: 13 residues. Trimming pared 6 bases from V and 0 bases from J, leaving 8 bases between. The germline CDR1 and CDR2 sequences are WNHNN and SYGVQD (reference sequence). The CDR3 here is CASSARMNTEAFF. CDR3 nucleotides: TGCGCCAGCAGCGCGAGAATGAACACTGAAGCTTTCTTT.

This clone has only one observation. The chain joins TRBV7-9 to TRBJ1-2; tentatively, D is TRBD1 (6 bases). V shed 4 bases and J shed 4 bases, with 7 bases lying between them. This CDR3 comprises 12 residues. Germline V gene sequence: CDR1 SEHNR, CDR2 FQNEAQ (reference sequence). The CDR3 reads CASSSGAYGYTF. The CDR3 coding sequence is TGTGCCAGCAGCTCAGGGGCCTATGGCTACACCTTC.

The chain combines TRBV6-5 with TRBJ2-4; a possible D gene is TRBD2 (6 bases). The CDR3 has 13 amino acids. CDR1 and CDR2 from the germline V gene are MNHEY and SVGAGI. Deletions cut 6 bases from V and 6 bases from J, with 12 bases between. The CDR3 DNA is TGTGCCAGCAGCCCATCGGGACTAAACATTCAGTACTTC. It translates to CASSPSGLNIQYF.

The chain has TRBV5-1 and TRBJ2-5; 9 bases agree with TRBD2. Germline values: CDR1 SGHRS, CDR2 YFSETQ. The CDR3 extends over 16 amino acids. Trimming cost V 4 bases and J 2 bases; bases outside gene matches: 9. The CDR3 loop reads CASSKGSGGGQETQYF. Here the CDR3 DNA reads TGCGCCAGCAGCAAAGGTAGCGGGGGAGGACAAGAGACCCAGTACTTC. The variable domain in full, completed from reference TRBV5-1 and TRBJ2-5, reads KAGVTQTPRYLIKTRGQQVTLSCSPISGHRSVSWYQQTPGQGLQFLFEYFSETQRNKGNFPGRFSGRQFSNSRSEMNVSTLELGDSALYLCASSKGSGGGQETQYFGPGTRLLVL.

The chain uses TRBV21-1 and TRBJ2-7; TRBD1, the D gene given by the table, was not confirmed from the DNA. TRBV21-1 is tagged as a pseudogene. This CDR3 is built from 15 residues. CDR3 DNA: TGTGCCAGCAGCAAACCAGACAGGGGGCACCACGAGCAGTACTTC. Translation: CASSKPDRGHHEQYF.

J is TRBJ1-5 and V is TRBV2; a possible D gene is TRBD1 (5 bases). This CDR3 has 13 residues. Germline assignment: CDR1 SNHLY and CDR2 FYNNEI. Trimming pared 3 bases from V and 7 bases from J, leaving 10 bases between. In DNA, the CDR3 is TGTGCCAGCAGTGACAGGGTACGACAGCCCCAGCATTTT. Translating it yields CASSDRVRQPQHF.

This clone appeared once. The CDR3 is CASSNLTGSPDTGELFF. The CDR3 DNA sequence: TGCGCCAGCAGCAACCTGACAGGGAGCCCTGACACCGGGGAGCTGTTTTTT. This chain connects TRBV5-1 to TRBJ2-2; the match to TRBD1 covers 7 bases. CDR3 length equals 17 residues. Germline V lookup: CDR1 SGHRS, CDR2 YFSETQ. Trimming took 4 bases from V and 3 from J; bases not matched to a gene: 12.

This clone was counted between two and nine times. This sequence joins TRBV3-1 (or the pseudogene TRBV3-2) and TRBJ1-6; D not certain. The CDR3 covers 14 residues. Germline loops: CDR1 LGHDT, CDR2 YNNKEL (reference sequence). The V and J ends lost 1 base and 10 bases respectively, with 11 bases between them. The CDR3 coding sequence is TGTGCCAGCAGCCAAGTAGCGTCGTACTCACCCCTCCACTTT. As protein: CASSQVASYSPLHF.

This clone was observed a single time. One end of the junction does not line up with germline, which may come from a read error. The chain employs TRBV9 and TRBJ2-3; 10 nucleotides agree with TRBD2. The CDR3 loop spans 17 amino acids. CDR1 is SGDLS, CDR2 YYNGEE, per germline. CDR3 sequence reads: CASRVVGSGGAGDTQYF. The DNA of the CDR3 is TGTGCCAGCCGCGTAGTGGGCAGCGGGGGGGCGGGAGATACGCAGTATTTT.

This clone showed up just once. The chain recombines TRBV7-9 with TRBJ1-5; no definite D call. The germline V gene has CDR1 SEHNR and CDR2 FQNEAQ (reference sequence). The V gene lost 8 bases and the J gene lost 2 bases, with 16 bases spanning the gap. CDR3 length: 15 amino acids. The CDR3 is CASSPDMGGNQPQHF. CDR3 nucleotides: TGTGCCAGCTCGCCTGATATGGGCGGCAATCAGCCCCAGCATTTT.

CDR3 residues: CASSTRLAGSYNEQFF. The CDR3 nucleotides are TGTGCCAGCAGTACAAGACTAGCGGGATCCTACAATGAGCAGTTCTTC. The chain has TRBV27 and TRBJ2-1; 11 bases align to TRBD2. The CDR3 loop spans 16 amino acids. From germline, CDR1 is MNHEY and CDR2 SMNVEV (reference sequence). V lost 5 bases, J lost 1 base, and 4 bases stayed unmatched.

The CDR3 reads CASSLSRDYVSYNEQFF. CDR3 DNA sequence: TGTGCCAGCTCACTAAGCCGGGACTACGTCTCCTACAATGAGCAGTTCTTC. The genes are TRBV18 and TRBJ2-1; 7 bases align to TRBD2. CDR3 length: 17 amino acids. The V and J ends lost 4 bases and 0 bases, in that order; junction bases with no gene match: 9. From germline, CDR1 is KGHSH and CDR2 LQKENI.

The table lists this clone with a count of one. The chain carries TRBV27 and TRBJ2-1; 9 nucleotides match TRBD1. CDR3 length: 16 amino acids. V was pared by 7 bases and J by 6 bases, with 13 bases of the junction left unmatched. CDR1 and CDR2 (germline): MNHEY, SMNVEV (reference sequence). The chain's CDR3 is CASTITLQGAINEQFF. The CDR3 DNA is TGTGCCAGCACCATAACTCTACAGGGGGCCATCAATGAGCAGTTCTTC.

The rearrangement uses TRBV5-4 and TRBJ2-3, with D perhaps matching TRBD2 (7 bases). V shed 4 bases and J shed 3 bases, with 15 bases lying between them. Germline V CDR1 and CDR2: SGHNT, YYREEE (reference sequence). This CDR3 spans 15 amino acids. The CDR3 reads CASSGGAGRTDTQYF. The CDR3 bases are TGTGCCAGCAGCGGGGGGGCCGGGAGAACAGATACGCAGTATTTT.

The chain employs TRBV30 and TRBJ1-4; 12 nucleotides align to TRBD1. After removal of 3 bases from V and 7 bases from J, the junction contained 3 bases not matched to a gene. This CDR3 comprises 14 residues. Germline V gives CDR1 GTSNPN, CDR2 SVGIG (reference sequence). The CDR3 coding sequence is TGTGCCTGGAGGGGACAGGGGGCAGGTGAAAAACTGTTTTTT. It translates to CAWRGQGAGEKLFF.

Here the CDR3 reads CASSPAYGYTF. CDR3 coding DNA: TGTGCCAGCAGCCCCGCGTATGGCTACACCTTC. The chain joins TRBV2 to TRBJ1-2; D gene unclear. Germline-derived CDR1 and CDR2 are SNHLY and FYNNEI. V was pared by 6 bases and J by 5 bases, with 7 bases between. CDR3 size: 11 residues.

This clone was recorded once. CDR3 residues: CASSEFPGNQPQHF. The CDR3 region has the DNA TGTGCCAGCAGTGAATTTCCGGGGAATCAGCCCCAGCATTTT. The rearrangement links TRBV6-1 to TRBJ1-5; D is undetermined. In germline, CDR1 is MNHNS, CDR2 SASEGT. The CDR3 spans 14 residues. V lost 2 bases, J lost 4 bases, and 9 bases lay in between.

The J gene is TRBJ2-7, the V gene TRBV18; 8 positions agree with TRBD1. This CDR3 is built from 15 residues. The V segment lost 4 bases and the J segment 7 bases; nucleotides outside the gene matches: 12. CDR1 KGHSH and CDR2 LQKENI come from the germline V gene. CDR3 sequence reads: CASSLRPDRVEEQYF. CDR3 nucleotide sequence: TGTGCCAGCTCACTCCGGCCGGACAGGGTGGAAGAGCAGTACTTC.

CDR3 sequence reads: CASSRDTSTDTQYF. The CDR3 DNA is TGTGCCAGCTCACGGGACACTAGCACAGATACGCAGTATTTT. This chain uses TRBV18 with TRBJ2-3, with D tentatively TRBD1 (6 bases). The CDR3 spans 14 residues. Trimming removed 4 bases at V and 0 bases at J, with 8 bases between. Germline V gene data show CDR1 as KGHSH and CDR2 as LQKENI.